This passage covers 11 T cell receptor beta chains from one sample sequenced in a study of PD-1 blockade in classical Hodgkin lymphoma (dated by TCRdb to the early 2020s). Library generation was performed with the immunoSEQ multiplex PCR assay. This is the immuneACCESS table as TCRdb keeps it, with only in-frame sequences that have V and J called. A part of the clones is gone; compared with another copy, unresolved V genes explain less than half, and the rest is unexplained. A total of more than 20,000 clones appear in this sample, approximately 88% of them only once. Approximately 20% of the sample goes to the ten largest clones. What the time point label conveys for this sample: cycle 4 day 1 (C4D1), after more than five weeks of nivolumab. Relapse after autologous stem cell transplantation had occurred in all trial patients, and cohorts A, B and C were distinguished by prior brentuximab vedotin exposure.

Sequencing was performed on peripheral blood mononuclear cells (PBMCs), taken before the fourth cycle of nivolumab. The source of these receptors is a human donor with classical Hodgkin lymphoma.

The chain combines TRBV5-1 with TRBJ2-7; D unresolved. CDR3 length: 14 residues. The germline V gene has CDR1 SGHRS and CDR2 YFSETQ. V dropped 0 bases and J dropped 3 bases, with 10 bases sitting between them. The CDR3 bases are TGCGCCAGCAGCTTGGAACAGAATTTCTACGAGCAGTACTTC. It translates to CASSLEQNFYEQYF.

The chain joins TRBV12-5 to TRBJ2-2, with D possibly matching TRBD2 (7 bases). V was pared by 2 bases and J by 4 bases, with 17 bases between. Germline CDR1 reads LGHNT; CDR2 reads FRNRAP. This CDR3 is built from 17 residues. The CDR3: CASGLIIGGGPTGELFF. The DNA for the CDR3 is TGTGCTAGTGGTTTGATAATAGGGGGGGGCCCCACCGGGGAGCTGTTTTTT.

The chain has TRBV2 and TRBJ2-3; 14 bases match TRBD2. Germline loops: CDR1 SNHLY, CDR2 FYNNEI. V lost 3 bases, J lost 6 bases, and 5 bases stayed unmatched. The CDR3 has 16 residues. In nucleotides, the CDR3 is TGTGCCAGCAGTGACACGACTAGCGGGAGGGCCGATACGCAGTATTTT. This translates into CASSDTTSGRADTQYF.

The chain couples TRBV4-2 to TRBJ1-1, with D possibly TRBD1 on 5 matching bases. Germline V gives CDR1 LGHNA, CDR2 YNFKEQ. The length of the CDR3 is 15 residues. Deletions cut 4 bases from V and 0 bases from J, with 12 bases between. This CDR3 is CASSPVEGVNTEAFF. CDR3 bases: TGTGCCAGCAGCCCGGTTGAAGGGGTGAACACTGAAGCTTTCTTT.

The chain couples TRBV5-8 to TRBJ2-7; D could derive from TRBD1 or TRBD2 (5 bases each). V lost 5 bases and J 2 bases, leaving 17 bases between the germline ends. CDR1 SGHTS and CDR2 YDEGEE come from the germline V gene. The CDR3 covers 15 residues. The CDR3, as DNA: TGTGCCAGCAGATCACCGGGACGTCGAACCTACGAGCAGTACTTC. Protein sequence: CASRSPGRRTYEQYF.

V and J are TRBV7-9 and TRBJ1-2; a possible D gene is TRBD1 (6 bases). This CDR3 is 16 amino acids long. The germline V and J ends were trimmed by 0 bases and 3 bases, with 14 bases remaining between them. In germline, CDR1 is SEHNR, CDR2 FQNEAQ (reference sequence). CDR3 amino acids: CASSLAGGPRDYGYTF. CDR3 bases: TGTGCCAGCAGCTTAGCGGGGGGGCCGAGGGACTATGGCTACACCTTC.

This chain connects TRBV6-5 to TRBJ1-6; perhaps TRBD1 as D (5 bases). The CDR3 loop spans 15 amino acids. Germline CDR1 is MNHEY and CDR2 is SVGAGI. The ends were cut back, 0 bases at V and 9 bases at J, with 12 bases in the middle. The CDR3 sequence: CASSYSKGFSSPLHF. The DNA of the CDR3 is TGTGCCAGCAGTTACTCGAAGGGGTTTAGTTCACCCCTCCACTTT.

V gene TRBV5-1 combines with J gene TRBJ1-4; 10 bases map to TRBD1. After removal of 0 bases from V and 8 bases from J, the junction contained 7 bases not matched to a gene. Germline-derived CDR1 and CDR2 are SGHRS and YFSETQ. CDR3 length: 16 amino acids. The CDR3 sequence is CASSLAGTGASEKLFF. The CDR3 coding sequence is TGCGCCAGCAGCTTGGCCGGGACAGGGGCGAGCGAAAAACTGTTTTTT. Combining the CDR3 with reference TRBV5-1 and TRBJ1-4 gives the whole variable domain KAGVTQTPRYLIKTRGQQVTLSCSPISGHRSVSWYQQTPGQGLQFLFEYFSETQRNKGNFPGRFSGRQFSNSRSEMNVSTLELGDSALYLCASSLAGTGASEKLFFGSGTQLSVL.

This chain uses TRBV9 with TRBJ2-4; no clear D gene. Germline V gives CDR1 SGDLS, CDR2 YYNGEE. This CDR3 comprises 13 residues. V was cut by 4 bases and J by 5 bases, with 10 bases left in between. CDR3 sequence reads: CASSIPGQNIQYF. DNA for the CDR3: TGTGCCAGCAGCATCCCGGGTCAAAACATTCAGTACTTC.

The J gene is TRBJ1-4, the V gene TRBV4-1; D might be TRBD1 (5 bases). Germline CDR1 MGHRA, CDR2 YSYEKL. Trimming took 1 base from V and 8 from J, leaving 11 bases between them. The length of the CDR3 is 14 residues. The CDR3 DNA reads as TGCGCCAGCAGCCAAGCCGGGGGGTGGGAAAAACTGTTTTTT. Translating it yields CASSQAGGWEKLFF.

The J gene is TRBJ1-1, the V gene TRBV10-3; D ambiguous. With 4 bases removed from V and 6 bases from J, the gap between germline ends came to 15 bases. CDR1 is ENHRY and CDR2 is SYGVKD in the germline V gene. This CDR3 comprises 14 residues. CDR3 bases: TGTGCCATCAGTGTAGGTCAGGAGGGTTCTGAAGCTTTCTTT. Translation gives CAISVGQEGSEAFF.